The rows below give T cell receptor beta chains drawn from one sample of a study of T cell changes during pregnancy in multiple sclerosis. TCRdb's copy holds only in-frame clones and misses some; the assay was immunoSEQ multiplex PCR. Altogether more than 9,500 clones are present, roughly 84% being singletons, with the ten largest covering about 11%. The source was CD8+ T cells from peripheral blood mononuclear cells, collected after pregnancy. The receptor source for this set is a female donor in good health, enrolled as a control in a pregnancy study. Both conserved end residues are part of each CDR3.

length: 16; V: TRBV5-6; J: TRBJ2-1; CDR3: CASSLAAGAPYNEQFF
length: 15; V: TRBV6-4; J: TRBJ1-2; CDR3: CASSEDPQGHNGYTF
length: 16; V: TRBV7-9; J: TRBJ2-1; CDR3: CASSTRRGWGDNEQFF
length: 15; V: TRBV27; J: TRBJ1-2; CDR3: CASSPLQGSSYGYTF
length: 16; V: TRBV27; J: TRBJ2-2; CDR3: CASSFGLVLNTGELFF
length: 13; V: TRBV11-3; J: TRBJ2-1; CDR3: CASSLAGRGEQFF
length: 14; V: TRBV29-1; J: TRBJ2-7; CDR3: CSVEIPGRYYEQYF
length: 15; V: TRBV11-2; J: TRBJ2-3; CDR3: CASSLLAGVTDTQYF
length: 16; V: TRBV4-3; J: TRBJ2-1; CDR3: CASSQLTGSSYNEQFF
length: 14; V: TRBV15; J: TRBJ2-3; CDR3: CATAVGGGTDTQYF